A selection of T cell receptor beta chains follows, all from one sample in a study of T cell responses to AZD1222 COVID-19 vaccine. The protocol was immunoSEQ multiplex PCR, while the TCRdb copy is restricted to in-frame clones and leaves out a portion. This table holds 90,000 to 150,000 clones, 80% to 95% found once. Sequenced here: peripheral blood, sampled on day 0 of AZD1222 vaccination. The receptors shown here come from an adult in good health. CDR3s include the opening cysteine and the closing phenylalanine or tryptophan. Each record gives: J gene, clone size, V gene, D gene, CDR3 protein, CDR3 DNA. The D gene is left open where the match is weak. Size is omitted from some rows. Given values are once, few, many or a class for expanded clones.

TRBJ2-5	NA	TRBV9	NA	CASSSYVLEGETQYF	TGTGCCAGCAGCTCCTACGTACTCGAGGGAGAGACCCAGTACTTC
TRBJ2-5	NA	TRBV10-3	TRBD1	CAISERQGVRETQYF	TGTGCCATCAGTGAGAGGCAGGGGGTTAGAGAGACCCAGTACTTC
TRBJ2-7	once	TRBV27	NA	CASSGQGRDEQYF	TGTGCCAGCAGTGGTCAGGGTCGGGACGAGCAGTACTTC
TRBJ2-7	NA	TRBV4-1	TRBD1	CASSQRVGQGAHEQYF	TGCGCCAGCAGCCAAAGAGTCGGACAGGGTGCTCACGAGCAGTACTTC
TRBJ2-3	NA	TRBV9	NA	CASSPFSTDTQYF	TGTGCCAGCAGCCCATTTAGCACAGATACGCAGTATTTT
TRBJ2-3	NA	TRBV29-1	NA	CSVPRTDTQYF	TGCAGCGTACCTAGGACAGATACGCAGTATTTT
TRBJ1-6	NA	TRBV5-4	NA	CASSYTTGMGSSYNSPLHF	TGTGCCAGCAGCTACACCACAGGGATGGGGAGCTCCTATAATTCACCCCTCCACTTT
TRBJ1-1	few	TRBV4-1	NA	CASDGGIGAFF	TGCGCCAGCGACGGGGGTATCGGAGCTTTCTTT
TRBJ2-1	NA	TRBV6-2/TRBV6-3	TRBD2	CASSGLAGGLDEQFF	TGTGCCAGCAGCGGACTAGCGGGGGGGCTGGATGAGCAGTTCTTC
TRBJ1-1	NA	TRBV6-4	NA	CASSAHRSTEAFF	TGTGCCAGCAGTGCCCACCGATCCACTGAAGCTTTCTTT